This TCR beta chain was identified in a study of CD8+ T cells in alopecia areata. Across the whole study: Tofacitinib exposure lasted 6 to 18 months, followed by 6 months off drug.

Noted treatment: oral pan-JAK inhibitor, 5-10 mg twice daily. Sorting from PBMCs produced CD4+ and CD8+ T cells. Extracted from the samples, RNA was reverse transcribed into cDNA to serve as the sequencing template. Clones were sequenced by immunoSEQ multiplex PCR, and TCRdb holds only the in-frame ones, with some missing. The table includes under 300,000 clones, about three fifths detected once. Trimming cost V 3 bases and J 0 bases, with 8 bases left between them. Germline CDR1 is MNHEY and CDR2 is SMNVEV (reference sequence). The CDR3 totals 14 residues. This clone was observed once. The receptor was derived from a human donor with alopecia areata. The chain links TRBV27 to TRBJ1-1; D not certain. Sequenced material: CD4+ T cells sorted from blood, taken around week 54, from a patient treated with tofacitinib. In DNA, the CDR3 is TGTGCCAGCAGTTTTGGCAGTTTGAACACTGAAGCTTTCTTT. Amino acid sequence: CASSFGSLNTEAFF.